The clone carrying this T cell receptor (beta chain) was recorded once. The sample belongs to a study of Ad26.COV2.S vaccination and SARS-CoV-2 variants. TCRdb's copy holds only in-frame clones and misses some; the assay was immunoSEQ multiplex PCR. The sample lists 97,000 or so clones, over 70% occurring once. From germline, CDR1 is MGHRA and CDR2 YSYEKL. V was shortened by 0 bases and J by 3 bases, with 20 bases between the two germline ends. The CDR3 extends over 19 amino acids. The source of this sequence is a human donor who had recovered from COVID-19. This chain uses TRBV4-1 with TRBJ2-2; perhaps TRBD1 as D (6 bases). Here the sequenced sample was peripheral blood, taken after recovery from COVID-19. This chain's CDR3 is CASSQEGTTGPFYTGELFF. CDR3 DNA sequence: TGCGCCAGCAGCCAAGAGGGGACGACAGGACCTTTTTACACCGGGGAGCTGTTTTTT.